The 17 T cell receptor beta chains below were found in one sample sequenced in a study of read filtering for tumor transcriptome and immune sequencing. The library was built from around 400 ng RNA with molecular barcoded adaptors for alpha/delta and beta/gamma chains. One entry per CDR3 protein results from TCRdb running MiXCR on the reads. The sample shows around 130,000 distinct CDR3 sequences, about an eighth of them seen only once. The sequenced sample consisted of a population of CD138-negative cells sorted from bone marrow. The receptor source for this set is a donor aged 40 or older with multiple myeloma.

The chain uses TRBV5-5 and TRBJ1-5, with 7 bases matching TRBD1. This CDR3 is 16 amino acids long. Losses at the gene ends were 4 bases for V and 5 bases for J; bases not matched to a gene: 12. CDR1 is SGHKS, CDR2 YYEKEE, per germline (reference sequence). The CDR3 DNA reads as TGTGCCAGCAGCCCGCGTGGAGGGGGCATCGATCAGCCCCAGCATTTT. Amino acids: CASSPRGGGIDQPQHF.

The rearrangement joins TRBV10-3 to TRBJ2-7, with unresolved D. With 4 bases removed from V and 5 bases from J, the gap between germline ends came to 18 bases. Germline V gene lookup returns CDR1 ENHRY and CDR2 SYGVKD. CDR3 length equals 15 residues. The CDR3 DNA reads TGTGCCATCAGTGGTGGGAATGTAGGCAGTGACGAGCAGTACTTC. Residues: CAISGGNVGSDEQYF.

Many counts were recorded for this clonotype. The chain employs TRBV6-2 or TRBV6-3 and TRBJ2-4, with a tentative D call TRBD1 (5 bases). The CDR3 totals 19 residues. The germline CDR1 and CDR2 sequences are MNHEY and SVGEGT. The ends were cut back, 2 bases at V and 0 bases at J, with 20 bases in the middle. Here the CDR3 DNA reads TGTGCCAGCAGTTACCGGGCGACAGAGAATTATTTAGCCAAAAACATTCAGTACTTC. Translation gives CASSYRATENYLAKNIQYF.

This clonotype was detected only a few times. V and J are TRBV29-1 and TRBJ2-5; D possibly corresponds to TRBD2 (5 bases). The assigned J gene may be wrong: the sequence end matches TRBJ2-1 better. The germline CDR1 and CDR2 sequences are SQVTM and ANQGSEA. The CDR3 consists of 11 residues. The CDR3 region is CSVETGETQFF. The CDR3 DNA is TGCAGCGTTGAAACCGGGGAGACCCAGTTCTTC.

Concerning this clonotype itself: A much bigger clone sits one base away, suggesting this may be a read error. V usage is TRBV5-1 and J usage is TRBJ1-1; perhaps TRBD1 as D (5 bases). Per the germline V gene, CDR1 is SGHRS and CDR2 is YFSETQ. The CDR3 covers 13 residues. In nucleotides, the CDR3 is TGCGCCAGCAGCTCAGGGTACGGCACTGATGCTTTCTTT. The encoded protein is CASSSGYGTDAFF.

The sample holds many counts of this clonotype. V and J are TRBV7-2 and TRBJ2-7; a weak D match, TRBD2 (6 bases). Trimming took off 5 bases at V and 4 bases at J, with 12 bases between the two ends. Germline V gene lookup returns CDR1 SGHTA and CDR2 FQGNSA. The CDR3 is made up of 13 amino acids. CDR3 amino acids: CASSRTGEYEQYF. The DNA of the CDR3 is TGTGCCAGCAGCCGAACGGGGGAGTACGAGCAGTACTTC.

The chain joins TRBV18 to TRBJ1-1; D is unclear. CDR1 is KGHSH, CDR2 LQKENI, per germline. This CDR3 comprises 14 residues. Between the trimmed V and J ends, which lost 6 bases and 1 base, there was a span of 12 bases. The DNA of the CDR3 is TGTGCCAGCTCGCTGAACCTTGGGAACACTGAAGCTTTCTTT. Translation gives CASSLNLGNTEAFF. The whole variable domain, remainder taken from reference TRBV18 and TRBJ1-1, is NAGVMQNPRHLVRRRGQEARLRCSPMKGHSHVYWYRQLPEEGLKFMVYLQKENIIDESGMPKERFSAEFPKEGPSILRIQQVVRGDSAAYFCASSLNLGNTEAFFGQGTRLTVV.

This clonotype was counted at least ten times. The chain carries TRBV20-1 and TRBJ2-3, with D maybe TRBD2 (6 bases). This CDR3 spans 15 amino acids. Germline CDR1 is DFQATT and CDR2 is SNEGSKA (reference sequence). The ends were cut back, 3 bases at V and 3 bases at J, with 16 bases in the middle. The CDR3 sequence is CSARSGAGSTDTQYF. The CDR3 DNA follows: TGCAGTGCTAGGTCGGGTGCGGGGAGTACAGATACGCAGTATTTT.

Many counts were recorded for this clonotype. The chain uses TRBV10-3 and TRBJ2-1; D is possibly TRBD1 or TRBD2 (5 bases each). Germline V gene data show CDR1 as ENHRY and CDR2 as SYGVKD. This CDR3 region has 14 residues. The V end lost 5 bases, the J end lost 6 bases, and 14 bases lay between the germline ends. CDR3 in amino acids: CAISSGRGGNEQFF. In DNA form, the CDR3 reads TGTGCCATCAGTTCGGGGCGAGGAGGCAATGAGCAGTTCTTC.

Concerning this clonotype itself: Because it lacks the conserved phenylalanine or tryptophan at the end, this CDR3 is likely a read error. This sequence joins TRBV5-1 and TRBJ2-5, with D uncertain. Germline CDR1 SGHRS, CDR2 YFSETQ. The CDR3 extends over 14 amino acids. V gave up 0 bases and J gave up 5 bases, with 11 bases separating them. CDR3 coding DNA: TGCGCCAGCAGCTTGGATCCCCCCTTGGAGACCCAGTACCTC. This gives the protein CASSLDPPLETQYL.

This clonotype was counted at least ten times. The rearrangement joins TRBV27 to TRBJ1-1; 8 positions match TRBD1. Germline CDR1 and CDR2: MNHEY and SMNVEV (reference sequence). With V trimmed by 5 bases and J by 4 bases, 9 bases remained unmatched. The CDR3 totals 15 residues. The CDR3 nucleotides are TGTGCCAGCAGTCCAATTGACAGGGGTGGCACTGAAGCTTTCTTT. Translation gives CASSPIDRGGTEAFF.

This clonotype was counted at least ten times. The chain is built from TRBV6-5 and TRBJ2-3; a weak D match, TRBD2 (6 bases). This CDR3 comprises 16 residues. V gave up 5 bases and J gave up 0 bases, with 15 bases separating them. CDR1 and CDR2 (germline): MNHEY, SVGAGI. The CDR3 DNA sequence: TGTGCCAGCAGTGGGGGGACTGCTCCTAGCACAGATACGCAGTATTTT. It yields the protein CASSGGTAPSTDTQYF.

This chain uses TRBV20-1 with TRBJ1-1, with 9 bases aligning to TRBD1. The CDR3 spans 15 residues. The V gene end was trimmed by 5 bases and the J gene end by 1 base; junction bases not matched to a gene: 8. Germline CDR1 and CDR2: DFQATT and SNEGSKA (reference sequence). The CDR3 coding sequence is TGCAGTGCTTCCGGGACAGGGCAGGGGAACACTGAAGCTTTCTTT. Protein product: CSASGTGQGNTEAFF.

This clonotype was seen repeatedly, ten times or more. V usage is TRBV6-2 or TRBV6-3 and J usage is TRBJ2-7; no definite D call. Germline values: CDR1 MNHEY, CDR2 SVGEGT. CDR3 size: 14 residues. Trimming removed 2 bases at V and 5 bases at J, with 13 bases between. CDR3 in amino acids: CASSYVLDGDEQYF. CDR3 nucleotide sequence: TGTGCCAGCAGTTACGTACTGGATGGGGACGAGCAGTACTTC.

This clonotype was seen more than once but under ten times. V gene TRBV20-1 combines with J gene TRBJ2-3, with TRBD2 matching 16 bases. Germline CDR1 DFQATT, CDR2 SNEGSKA (reference sequence). V lost 1 base to trimming and J lost 4 bases; unmatched junction nucleotides: 14. This CDR3 has 20 residues. CDR3 protein: CSARAMAGLAGGPRSDTQYF. The CDR3, as DNA: TGCAGTGCTAGAGCGATGGCGGGACTAGCGGGGGGGCCGAGGTCAGATACGCAGTATTTT.

In its sample, this clonotype was seen a few times. The chain recombines TRBV11-2 with TRBJ2-1; a weak D match, TRBD2 (6 bases). Germline V gene data show CDR1 as SGHAT and CDR2 as FQNNGV. This CDR3 comprises 12 residues. Trimming cost V 3 bases and J 8 bases, with 8 bases left between them. CDR3 sequence (DNA): TGTGCCAGCAGCTTCAGCGGGCATGAGCAGTTCTTC. Amino acid sequence: CASSFSGHEQFF.

The sample holds many counts of this clonotype. V gene TRBV15 combines with J gene TRBJ2-3; 9 nucleotides align to TRBD1. J was trimmed by 4 bases and V by 4 bases; bases with no gene match: 9. Germline V CDR1 and CDR2: LNHNV, YYDKDF (reference sequence). CDR3 length: 16 amino acids. The CDR3 DNA reads as TGTGCCACCAGCACCCCCGGACAGGGGCTCGCAGATACGCAGTATTTT. Protein product: CATSTPGQGLADTQYF.